A single sample gave rise to the 29 T cell receptor beta chains below, sequenced in a study of T cell responses to AZD1222 COVID-19 vaccine. Profiling relied on immunoSEQ multiplex PCR, and the TCRdb table lists in-frame clones only, not all of them. The sample includes some 100,000 clones, about 83% seen only once; the top ten take about 3.5%. Sequenced here: peripheral blood, sampled on day 0 of AZD1222 vaccination. Receptors were obtained from an adult in good health.

The CDR3 region is CASSRDTANNYGYTF. Written as DNA, the CDR3 is TGTGCCAGCAGCCGTGACACCGCGAATAACTATGGCTACACCTTC. V is TRBV4-2 and J is TRBJ1-2; no firm D call. The V and J ends lost 4 bases and 1 base respectively, with 13 bases between them. Germline lookup yields CDR1 LGHNA and CDR2 YNFKEQ. CDR3 length equals 15 residues.

The rearrangement uses TRBV5-1 and TRBJ1-1; D may be TRBD1 (5 bases). CDR3 size: 15 residues. Germline V gene lookup returns CDR1 SGHRS and CDR2 YFSETQ. V was pared by 2 bases and J by 0 bases, with 11 bases between. The CDR3 bases are TGCGCCAGCAGCTTAGGGGCCCACATGAACACTGAAGCTTTCTTT. Encoded protein: CASSLGAHMNTEAFF. Together with reference TRBV5-1 and TRBJ1-1, the CDR3 gives the full variable domain: KAGVTQTPRYLIKTRGQQVTLSCSPISGHRSVSWYQQTPGQGLQFLFEYFSETQRNKGNFPGRFSGRQFSNSRSEMNVSTLELGDSALYLCASSLGAHMNTEAFFGQGTRLTVV.

V usage is TRBV7-6 and J usage is TRBJ2-7; TRBD1 matches 7 bases. Losses at the gene ends were 5 bases for V and 2 bases for J; bases not matched to a gene: 6. CDR1 is SGHVS and CDR2 is FNYEAQ in the germline V gene. The CDR3 spans 14 residues. The CDR3 spells CASSKGTAPYEQYF. DNA for the CDR3: TGTGCCAGCAGCAAGGGGACAGCTCCCTACGAGCAGTACTTC.

This chain links TRBV6-5 with TRBJ1-2, with D uncertain. CDR1 is MNHEY and CDR2 is SVGAGI in the germline V gene. There are 14 residues in the CDR3. With 7 bases removed from V and 5 bases from J, the gap between germline ends came to 17 bases. DNA for the CDR3: TGTGCCAGCAAGTCTCTCGCTGCAAGATATGGCTACACCTTC. Protein sequence: CASKSLAARYGYTF.

The chain uses TRBV6-5 and TRBJ1-1; perhaps TRBD1 as D (5 bases). The V end lost 6 bases, the J end lost 1 base, and 12 bases lay between the germline ends. The length of the CDR3 is 14 residues. The germline V gene has CDR1 MNHEY and CDR2 SVGAGI. The CDR3, as DNA: TGTGCCAGCAGCCCCACAGGCCGGAACACTGAAGCTTTCTTT. It translates to CASSPTGRNTEAFF.

This clone has only a few counts. The chain uses TRBV28 and TRBJ1-2; D gene ambiguous. Per germline, CDR1 MDHEN and CDR2 SYDVKM. The CDR3 consists of 13 residues. Trimming took 7 bases from V and 5 from J, leaving 14 bases between them. The CDR3 region has the DNA TGTGCCAGCACCCCTCTCGCGGGGTATGGCTACACCTTC. Translating gives CASTPLAGYGYTF.

The chain couples TRBV21-1 to TRBJ1-6. TRBV21-1 is classified as a pseudogene. The CDR3 loop spans 17 amino acids. The CDR3: CASSKGGGVSYNSPLHF. The CDR3 DNA is TGTGCCAGCAGCAAAGGCGGCGGGGTGTCCTATAATTCACCCCTCCACTTT.

The CDR3 here is CASSLTAGGGYQETQYF. Written as DNA, the CDR3 is TGTGCCAGCAGCCTGACAGCGGGGGGCGGGTACCAAGAGACCCAGTACTTC. The genes are TRBV5-4 and TRBJ2-5; 9 bases fit TRBD2. The length of the CDR3 is 17 residues. Looked up from germline, CDR1 is SGHNT and CDR2 is YYREEE (reference sequence). V was clipped by 4 bases and J by 0 bases; unmatched bases: 10.

The chain joins TRBV18 to TRBJ1-2; no definite D call. Trimming removed 3 bases at V and 2 bases at J, with 13 bases between. CDR1 is KGHSH, CDR2 LQKENI, per germline. The CDR3 runs to 15 residues. Written as DNA, the CDR3 is TGTGCCAGCTCACCTTCGGGTTACGAGAACTATGGCTACACCTTC. Protein product: CASSPSGYENYGYTF.

Remarks on this clone: An end of the junction does not agree with germline; a read error may underlie this. This chain uses TRBV5-6 with TRBJ1-4; TRBD1 matches 7 bases. Germline assignment: CDR1 SGHDT and CDR2 YYEEEE. The CDR3 spans 11 residues. The CDR3 region is CASSLVGDSVF. DNA for the CDR3: TGTGCCAGCAGCTTGGTTGGGGACAGCGTTTTT.

The V call is TRBV5-4, the J call TRBJ2-2, with a possible D match to TRBD2 (6 bases). Germline V gene sequence: CDR1 SGHNT, CDR2 YYREEE (reference sequence). V was clipped by 4 bases and J by 3 bases, with 10 bases between them. The CDR3 is 14 residues long. CDR3 in DNA: TGTGCCAGCAGCCGGGACTCCGACACCGGGGAGCTGTTTTTT. Encoded protein: CASSRDSDTGELFF.

This sequence joins TRBV5-5 and TRBJ2-5, with 10 positions matching TRBD1. The CDR3 is made up of 15 amino acids. The germline V gene has CDR1 SGHKS and CDR2 YYEKEE (reference sequence). The trim removed 2 bases at V and 4 bases at J, leaving 5 bases unmatched. The CDR3 DNA is TGTGCCAGCAGCTTCGGGACAGGGGACGTAGAGACCCAGTACTTC. This encodes CASSFGTGDVETQYF. The whole variable domain, remainder taken from reference TRBV5-5 and TRBJ2-5, is DAGVTQSPTHLIKTRGQQVTLRCSPISGHKSVSWYQQVLGQGPQFIFQYYEKEERGRGNFPDRFSARQFPNYSSELNVNALLLGDSALYLCASSFGTGDVETQYFGPGTRLLVL.

Notes on this clone: Other DNA sequences from this sample encode an identical CDR3 as well. The chain employs TRBV12-3 or TRBV12-4 and TRBJ1-1; unclear D gene. V was pared by 3 bases and J by 1 base, with 6 bases between. The CDR3 runs 13 residues. In nucleotides, the CDR3 is TGTGCCAGCAGTTTCCGGGAGAACACTGAAGCTTTCTTT. This gives the protein CASSFRENTEAFF.

This clone has a handful of counts. This chain's CDR3 is CASSYSTDSGNTIYF. As DNA, the CDR3 is TGTGCCAGCAGTTACTCGACAGACTCTGGAAACACCATATATTTT. The J gene is TRBJ1-3, the V gene TRBV6-5; D might be TRBD1 (5 bases). From germline, CDR1 is MNHEY and CDR2 SVGAGI. With 0 bases removed from V and 0 bases from J, the gap between germline ends came to 6 bases. The CDR3 loop spans 15 amino acids.

This chain uses TRBV5-4 with TRBJ1-1, with TRBD1 matching over 9 bases. Germline-derived CDR1 and CDR2 are SGHNT and YYREEE (reference sequence). The CDR3 is made up of 17 amino acids. V lost 0 bases to trimming and J lost 1 base; unmatched junction nucleotides: 7. The CDR3 reads CASSLVALGQGNTEAFF. CDR3 in DNA: TGTGCCAGCAGCTTGGTGGCCCTGGGACAGGGGAACACTGAAGCTTTCTTT.

The chain uses TRBV28 and TRBJ1-6; D might be TRBD1 (5 bases). CDR3 length: 14 amino acids. V was clipped by 5 bases and J by 7 bases, with 12 bases between them. Germline V CDR1 and CDR2: MDHEN, SYDVKM. Here the CDR3 DNA reads TGTGCCAGCAGTCCGGGGACGGGGAATTCACCCCTCCACTTT. Translating it yields CASSPGTGNSPLHF.

The chain recombines TRBV19 with TRBJ1-4; possible D gene TRBD1, 6 bases. V gave up 3 bases and J gave up 0 bases, with 8 bases separating them. CDR1 LNHDA and CDR2 SQIVND come from the germline V gene (reference sequence). This CDR3 spans 15 amino acids. The CDR3 sequence: CASSMGAATNEKLFF. For the CDR3, the DNA is TGTGCCAGTAGTATGGGGGCTGCAACTAATGAAAAACTGTTTTTT.

The chain couples TRBV6-6 to TRBJ1-2, with D possibly being TRBD1 (6 bases). Germline values: CDR1 MNHNY, CDR2 SVGAGI (reference sequence). V dropped 5 bases and J dropped 4 bases, with 17 bases sitting between them. The CDR3 has 15 residues. CDR3 protein: CASSPQGRRGYGYTF. The CDR3 DNA reads as TGTGCCAGCAGTCCACAGGGCCGACGAGGCTATGGCTACACCTTC.

V and J are TRBV1 and TRBJ2-7. TRBV1 is a pseudogene. The CDR3 consists of 13 residues. The CDR3 reads CTSGGPKAYEQYF. CDR3 DNA: TGCACCAGCGGGGGACCCAAAGCCTACGAGCAGTACTTC.

The chain is built from TRBV7-2 and TRBJ1-2; 7 positions agree with TRBD1. With V trimmed by 1 base and J by 8 bases, 10 bases remained unmatched. CDR3 length: 15 residues. Germline CDR1 SGHTA, CDR2 FQGNSA. The CDR3 reads CASSLGGQGVEGYTF. The DNA for the CDR3 is TGTGCCAGCAGCTTAGGAGGGCAGGGGGTCGAAGGCTACACCTTC.

CDR3 sequence: CASSEHGGRETQYF. CDR3 nucleotide sequence: TGTGCCAGCAGTGAACATGGGGGGAGGGAGACCCAGTACTTC. The chain couples TRBV6-1 to TRBJ2-5, with D perhaps matching TRBD2 (6 bases). Germline values: CDR1 MNHNS, CDR2 SASEGT. This CDR3 has 14 amino acids. V was trimmed by 2 bases and J by 5 bases, leaving 12 bases between them.

In nucleotides, the CDR3 is TGTGCCAGCAGTGGGGGACAGGCAAATTCACCCCTCCACTTT. Its protein product is CASSGGQANSPLHF. The chain employs TRBV6-4 and TRBJ1-6, with TRBD1 matching over 8 bases. Germline CDR1 MRHNA, CDR2 SNTAGT. This CDR3 has 14 residues. Trimming removed 4 bases from V and 7 bases from J; junction bases left unmatched: 3.

The V gene is TRBV19, the J gene TRBJ1-6; no firm D call. With 6 bases removed from V and 3 bases from J, the gap between germline ends came to 12 bases. The CDR3 has 15 amino acids. Germline V CDR1 and CDR2: LNHDA, SQIVND (reference sequence). CDR3 nucleotides: TGTGCCAGTAGGACACCCGCGGGCTATAATTCACCCCTCCACTTT. Amino acid sequence: CASRTPAGYNSPLHF.

CDR3 residues: CASSLHSDSPLHF. The CDR3 DNA reads TGTGCCAGCAGCCTCCATTCCGATTCACCCCTCCACTTT. V is TRBV11-2 and J is TRBJ1-6; D is unresolved. V was pared by 5 bases and J by 8 bases, with 10 bases between. CDR3 length equals 13 residues. In germline, CDR1 is SGHAT, CDR2 FQNNGV. Full variable domain (rest looked up from reference TRBV11-2 and TRBJ1-6): EAGVAQSPRYKIIEKRQSVAFWCNPISGHATLYWYQQILGQGPKLLIQFQNNGVVDDSQLPKDRFSAERLKGVDSTLKIQPAKLEDSAVYLCASSLHSDSPLHFGNGTRLTVT.

J is TRBJ2-2 and V is TRBV9; 8 bases are shared with TRBD1. CDR1 is SGDLS and CDR2 is YYNGEE in the germline V gene. The CDR3 extends over 15 amino acids. Trimming cost V 4 bases and J 4 bases; bases outside gene matches: 6. For the CDR3, the DNA is TGTGCCAGCAGCCCAAGGACAGGGAGCACCGGGGAGCTGTTTTTT. Translating it yields CASSPRTGSTGELFF. The full variable domain, in which reference TRBV9 and TRBJ2-2 provide the parts outside the CDR3, is DSGVTQTPKHLITATGQRVTLRCSPRSGDLSVYWYQQSLDQGLQFLIQYYNGEERAKGNILERFSAQQFPDLHSELNLSSLELGDSALYFCASSPRTGSTGELFFGEGSRLTVL.

V and J are TRBV5-1 and TRBJ2-7, with a possible D match to TRBD1 (6 bases). The V and J ends lost 0 bases and 7 bases respectively, with 23 bases between them. This CDR3 has 17 residues. Germline V gene data show CDR1 as SGHRS and CDR2 as YFSETQ. This chain's CDR3 is CASSLAGTSRGSTEQYF. CDR3 nucleotide sequence: TGCGCCAGCAGCTTGGCTGGGACATCTCGGGGATCGACAGAGCAGTACTTC.

V and J are TRBV5-4 and TRBJ1-4, with D unresolved. Trimming cost V 0 bases and J 0 bases, with 6 bases left between them. From germline, CDR1 is SGHNT and CDR2 YYREEE (reference sequence). The CDR3 spans 15 residues. The CDR3 DNA follows: TGTGCCAGCAGCTTGGGAAGTCCAACTAATGAAAAACTGTTTTTT. This sequence encodes CASSLGSPTNEKLFF.

The rearrangement uses TRBV5-1 and TRBJ2-7, with D perhaps being TRBD1 or TRBD2 (6 bases each). V lost 6 bases, J lost 3 bases, and 22 bases lay in between. The CDR3 contains 16 residues. CDR1 SGHRS and CDR2 YFSETQ come from the germline V gene. Here the CDR3 DNA reads TGCGCCAGCACGGAGGGGGTCGGAACGATAAACTACGAGCAGTACTTC. It specifies CASTEGVGTINYEQYF.

This clone has only one observation. The V gene is TRBV29-1, the J gene TRBJ1-1, with D perhaps matching TRBD1 (5 bases). Germline V gives CDR1 SQVTM, CDR2 ANQGSEA. V shed 4 bases and J shed 3 bases, with 21 bases lying between them. The CDR3 extends over 16 amino acids. CDR3 bases: TGCAGCGTTGTTGAGGGGAGGCCGGGGTGGGACACTGAAGCTTTCTTT. Its translation is CSVVEGRPGWDTEAFF.